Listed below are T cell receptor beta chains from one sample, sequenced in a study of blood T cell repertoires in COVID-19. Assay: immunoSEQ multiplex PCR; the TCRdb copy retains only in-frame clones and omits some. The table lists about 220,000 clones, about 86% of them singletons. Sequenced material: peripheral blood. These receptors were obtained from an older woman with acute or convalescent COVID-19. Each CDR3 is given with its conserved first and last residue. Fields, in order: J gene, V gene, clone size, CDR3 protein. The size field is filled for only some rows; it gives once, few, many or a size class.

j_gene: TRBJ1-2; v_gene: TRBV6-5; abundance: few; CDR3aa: CASSYSIGGRVYGYTF
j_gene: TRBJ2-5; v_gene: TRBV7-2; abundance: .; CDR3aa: CASSPRRGGRETQYF
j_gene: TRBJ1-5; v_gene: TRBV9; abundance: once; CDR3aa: CASSVGRVGGNQPQHF
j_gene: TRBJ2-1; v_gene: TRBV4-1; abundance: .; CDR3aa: CASSQEMGTGGQDEQFF
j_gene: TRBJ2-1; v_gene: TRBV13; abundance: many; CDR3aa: CASSLAGANNEQFF
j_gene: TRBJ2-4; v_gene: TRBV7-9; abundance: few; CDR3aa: CASSRTGDWEAKNIQYF
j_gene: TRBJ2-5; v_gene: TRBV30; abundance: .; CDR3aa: CAWSVRSTETQYF
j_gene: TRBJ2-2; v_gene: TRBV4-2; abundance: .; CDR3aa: CASSHDDSNTGELFF
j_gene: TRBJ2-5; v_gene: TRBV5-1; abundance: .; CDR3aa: CASSFGETQYF
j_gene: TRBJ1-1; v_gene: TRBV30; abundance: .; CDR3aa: CAWGRQGRVTEAFF
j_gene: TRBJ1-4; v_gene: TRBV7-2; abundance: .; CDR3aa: CASSLGGVGREKLFF
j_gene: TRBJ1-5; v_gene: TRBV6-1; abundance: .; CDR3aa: CASSEARGSNQPQHF
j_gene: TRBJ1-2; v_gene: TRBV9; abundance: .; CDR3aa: CASSVGGSASGYTF
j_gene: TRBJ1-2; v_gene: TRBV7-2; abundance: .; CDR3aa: CASSLVGRGLDGYTF
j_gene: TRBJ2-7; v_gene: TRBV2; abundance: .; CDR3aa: CASQRSKGDPYEQYF
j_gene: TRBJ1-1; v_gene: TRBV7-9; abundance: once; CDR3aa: CASSPKGGGWYTEAFF
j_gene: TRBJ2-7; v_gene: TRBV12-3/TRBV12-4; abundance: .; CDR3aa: CASKYGSYEQYF
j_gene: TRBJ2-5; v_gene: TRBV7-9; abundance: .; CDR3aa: CASSLGGLMGTQYF
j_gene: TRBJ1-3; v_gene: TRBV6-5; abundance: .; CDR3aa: CASSDRVFGNTIYF
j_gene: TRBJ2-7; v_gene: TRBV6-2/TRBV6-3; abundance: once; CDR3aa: CASSYRGRRGSNEQYF
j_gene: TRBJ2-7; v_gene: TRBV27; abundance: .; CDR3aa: CASSLRGSILYEQYF
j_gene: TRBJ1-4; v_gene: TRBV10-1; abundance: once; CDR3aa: CANPPVEKLFF
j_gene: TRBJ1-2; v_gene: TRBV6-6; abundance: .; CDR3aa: CASSYGTGVISNGYTF
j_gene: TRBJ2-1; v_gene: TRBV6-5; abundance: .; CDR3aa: CASSYIGGEQFF
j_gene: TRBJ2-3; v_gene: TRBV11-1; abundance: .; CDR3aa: CASSSGTSGASDTQYF
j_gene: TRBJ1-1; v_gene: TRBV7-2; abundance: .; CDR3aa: CASSLASGGRGEAFF
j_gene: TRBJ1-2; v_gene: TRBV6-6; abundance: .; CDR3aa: CASSGQLNYGYTF
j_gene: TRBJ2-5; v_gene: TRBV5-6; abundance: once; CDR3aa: CASSLNGGETQYF
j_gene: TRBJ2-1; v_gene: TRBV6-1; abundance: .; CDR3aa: CASTNGGASEQFF
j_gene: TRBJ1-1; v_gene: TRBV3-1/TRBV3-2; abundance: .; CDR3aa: CASSHSGVTEAFF
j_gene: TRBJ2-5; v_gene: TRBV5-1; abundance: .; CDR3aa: CASSFNAQGVGETQYF
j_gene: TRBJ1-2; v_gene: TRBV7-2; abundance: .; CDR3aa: CASSLDSYGYTF
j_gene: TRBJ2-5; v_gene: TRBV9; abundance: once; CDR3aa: CASGLAGETQYF
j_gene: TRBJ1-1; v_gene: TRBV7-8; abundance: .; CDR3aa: CASSQTGDYTEAFF
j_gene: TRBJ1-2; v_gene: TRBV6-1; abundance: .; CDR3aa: CASSEARGNYGYTF
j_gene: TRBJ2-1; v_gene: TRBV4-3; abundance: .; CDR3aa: CASSLFLLGSGGRNEQFF
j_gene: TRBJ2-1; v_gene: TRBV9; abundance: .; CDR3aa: CASSVGGNNEQFF
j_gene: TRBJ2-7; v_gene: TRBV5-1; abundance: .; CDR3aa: CASSPLFLAGGSYEQYF
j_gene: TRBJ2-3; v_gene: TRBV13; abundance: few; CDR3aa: CASSLRLAGATDTQYF
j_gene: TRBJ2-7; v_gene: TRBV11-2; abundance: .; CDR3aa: CASSLIGREYEQYF
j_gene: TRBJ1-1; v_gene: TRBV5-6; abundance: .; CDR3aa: CASSLRIGAEAFF
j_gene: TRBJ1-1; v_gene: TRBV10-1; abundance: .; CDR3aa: CASQQRDGEAFF
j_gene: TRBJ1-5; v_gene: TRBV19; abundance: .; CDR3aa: CASSMRGPLPQPQHF
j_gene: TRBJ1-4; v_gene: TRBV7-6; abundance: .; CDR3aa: CASSFRTNEKLFF
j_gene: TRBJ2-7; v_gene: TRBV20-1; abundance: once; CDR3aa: CSAAESYEQYF
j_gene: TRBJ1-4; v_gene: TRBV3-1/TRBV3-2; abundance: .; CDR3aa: CASSQDRTDDNEKLFF
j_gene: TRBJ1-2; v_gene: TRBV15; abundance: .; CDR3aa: CATSGFGYGYTF
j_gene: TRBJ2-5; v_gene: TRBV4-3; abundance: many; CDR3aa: CASSQVHLQETQYF
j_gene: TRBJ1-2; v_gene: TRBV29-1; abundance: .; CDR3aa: CSAEDRVNGYTF
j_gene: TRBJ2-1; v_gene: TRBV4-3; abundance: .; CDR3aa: CASSHRAGGLDEQFF